Listed below are T cell receptor beta chains from one sample, sequenced in a study of T cell responses to AZD1222 COVID-19 vaccine. Libraries were prepared by immunoSEQ multiplex PCR; TCRdb keeps only in-frame clonotypes and omits some of them. Of approximately 21,000 clones listed, 84% are singletons. Sequenced material: peripheral blood, taken 28 days after the second AZD1222 dose. Receptors originate from an adult who received the AZD1222 COVID-19 vaccine. Each CDR3 is given with its conserved first and last residue. D genes are given only for firm matches. Clone size appears in some rows only: once, few, many, or a class for an expanded clone.

v_call	j_call	d_call	clone_size	cdr3_aa	cdr3_nt
TRBV10-3	TRBJ1-2	TRBD1	NA	CAIKGQVGAYGYTF	TGTGCCATTAAAGGACAGGTTGGGGCCTATGGCTACACCTTC
TRBV24-1	TRBJ2-2	NA	NA	CATSGAPPATGELFF	TGTGCCACCAGCGGAGCCCCCCCAGCCACCGGGGAGCTGTTTTTT
TRBV10-3	TRBJ2-1	NA	NA	CAISREGVNEQFF	TGTGCCATCAGTAGAGAGGGAGTAAATGAGCAGTTCTTC
TRBV19	TRBJ2-3	NA	NA	CASSIWAGLSTDTQYF	TGTGCCAGTAGTATTTGGGCGGGGTTAAGCACAGATACGCAGTATTTT
TRBV12-2	TRBJ1-5	NA	NA	CASRLAFEGDQPQHF	TGTGCAAGTCGCTTAGCCTTTGAGGGGGATCAGCCCCAGCATTTT
TRBV7-9	TRBJ2-3	NA	NA	CASTGGGQAADTQYF	TGTGCCAGCACCGGTGGGGGGCAGGCGGCAGATACGCAGTATTTT
TRBV20-1	TRBJ2-5	NA	NA	CSARDWETQYF	TGCAGTGCTAGAGATTGGGAGACCCAGTACTTC
TRBV30	TRBJ2-1	TRBD2	NA	CAWSVGTSGRIEQFF	TGTGCCTGGAGTGTAGGGACTAGCGGGAGAATTGAGCAGTTCTTC
TRBV28	TRBJ2-1	TRBD1	NA	CASSLGDRVNNEQFF	TGTGCCAGCAGTCTAGGGGACAGGGTGAACAATGAGCAGTTCTTC
TRBV4-3	TRBJ2-3	TRBD2	NA	CASSQDLAGVADTQYF	TGCGCCAGCAGCCAAGATTTAGCGGGAGTTGCAGATACGCAGTATTTT
TRBV27	TRBJ2-7	TRBD1	NA	CASRILSDRGGEQYF	TGTGCCAGCAGAATACTTTCGGACAGGGGGGGCGAGCAGTACTTC
TRBV12-3/TRBV12-4	TRBJ1-2	NA	NA	CASSHRRLGGYTF	TGTGCCAGCAGTCACAGGCGTTTGGGGGGCTACACCTTC
TRBV3-1/TRBV3-2	TRBJ2-1	TRBD2	NA	CASAGLAGGNEQFF	TGTGCCAGCGCCGGTCTAGCGGGAGGGAATGAGCAGTTCTTC
TRBV7-2	TRBJ1-2	NA	once	CASSLADSGYGYTF	TGTGCCAGCAGCTTAGCGGACAGTGGATATGGCTACACCTTC
TRBV6-5	TRBJ1-1	NA	NA	CASSGATNEAFF	TGTGCCAGCTCGGGGGCGACGAATGAAGCTTTCTTT
TRBV28	TRBJ2-2	NA	NA	CASSFSGAGELFF	TGTGCCAGCAGTTTTTCAGGGGCCGGGGAGCTGTTTTTT
TRBV11-2	TRBJ2-1	TRBD2	NA	CASSLPSGYSYNEQFF	TGTGCCAGCAGCTTACCTAGCGGGTACTCCTACAATGAGCAGTTCTTC
TRBV7-2	TRBJ1-2	TRBD1	NA	CASNPKAGGDGYTF	TGTGCCAGCAACCCGAAGGCAGGGGGCGATGGCTACACCTTC
TRBV10-1	TRBJ1-1	NA	NA	CASSESIGNTEAFF	TGCGCCAGCAGTGAGTCGATCGGGAACACTGAAGCTTTCTTT
TRBV7-2	TRBJ2-3	NA	few	CASSSRQGSAADTQYF	TGTGCCAGCAGCTCCCGCCAAGGGTCGGCGGCAGATACGCAGTATTTT
TRBV12-3/TRBV12-4	TRBJ2-7	NA	NA	CASGSSAYEQYF	TGTGCCAGCGGTTCCTCCGCCTACGAGCAGTACTTC
TRBV28	TRBJ1-1	NA	NA	CASSSPQGINTEAFF	TGTGCCAGCAGTTCCCCGCAGGGGATAAACACTGAAGCTTTCTTT
TRBV9	TRBJ2-4	NA	NA	CASSLSQEDIQYF	TGTGCCAGCAGCCTATCACAGGAGGACATTCAGTACTTC
TRBV25-1	TRBJ2-1	NA	NA	CAAKGAGNVNEQFF	TGTGCCGCTAAGGGTGCGGGAAATGTAAATGAGCAGTTCTTC
TRBV6-5	TRBJ2-7	TRBD1	NA	CASSAPGTGTYEQYF	TGTGCCAGTAGCGCCCCGGGGACAGGAACCTACGAGCAGTACTTC
TRBV11-2	TRBJ2-5	NA	NA	CASSLKWQTQYF	TGTGCCAGCAGCTTAAAGTGGCAGACCCAGTACTTC
TRBV19	TRBJ2-1	NA	NA	CASSLGGGNEQFF	TGTGCCAGTAGTCTCGGAGGAGGGAATGAGCAGTTCTTC
TRBV7-3	TRBJ1-1	TRBD1	NA	CASSPPGQGNTEAFF	TGTGCCAGCAGCCCGCCCGGACAGGGGAACACTGAAGCTTTCTTT
TRBV5-1	TRBJ2-3	TRBD2	NA	CASILAGGTDTQYF	TGCGCCAGCATACTAGCGGGAGGGACAGATACGCAGTATTTT
TRBV11-3	TRBJ1-2	NA	once	CASSPDNYGYTF	TGTGCCAGCAGCCCAGATAACTATGGCTACACCTTC
TRBV3-1/TRBV3-2	TRBJ1-1	NA	NA	CASSQDFQSSEAFF	TGTGCCAGCAGCCAAGATTTCCAGTCTTCTGAAGCTTTCTTT
TRBV2	TRBJ2-2	NA	few	CASSEGVTGELFF	TGTGCCAGCAGTGAGGGGGTTACCGGGGAGCTGTTTTTT
TRBV14	TRBJ2-1	NA	NA	CASSRGGTTYNEQFF	TGTGCCAGCAGCCGGGGGGGGACAACCTACAATGAGCAGTTCTTC
TRBV6-1	TRBJ2-1	NA	NA	CASSESPPNYEQFF	TGTGCCAGCAGTGAATCACCCCCGAACTATGAGCAGTTCTTC
TRBV7-8	TRBJ1-1	TRBD1	NA	CASSPQGETEAFF	TGTGCCAGCAGCCCCCAGGGGGAAACTGAAGCTTTCTTT
TRBV5-1	TRBJ1-1	NA	NA	CASSLGGGGNTEAFF	TGCGCCAGCAGCTTGGGGGGGGGAGGGAACACTGAAGCTTTCTTT
TRBV29-1	TRBJ2-3	NA	NA	CSVGADTQYF	TGCAGCGTTGGTGCAGATACGCAGTATTTT